A selection of T cell receptor beta chains follows, all from one sample in a study of cytomegalovirus exposure and HLA in healthy donors. Only in-frame clones appear in the TCRdb table, and some are missing; sequencing was by immunoSEQ multiplex PCR. The sample holds some 98,000 clones, roughly 80% seen once. Material: PBMCs. The receptor set was obtained from a female donor in good health and CMV-seronegative. CDR3s include the opening cysteine and the closing phenylalanine or tryptophan. D genes are given only for firm matches. Size is omitted from some rows. Given values are once, few, many or a class for expanded clones.

v_gene	j_gene	abundance	d_gene	CDR3nt	CDR3aa
TRBV30	TRBJ2-7	-	-	TGTGCCTGGAGTGTGGGGGGAGTCTCCTACGAGCAGTACTTC	CAWSVGGVSYEQYF
TRBV7-7	TRBJ2-1	-	-	TGTGCTAGCAGCTTAGCGCCAACGGTATCCTACAATGAGCAGTTCTTC	CASSLAPTVSYNEQFF
TRBV19	TRBJ2-4	-	-	TGTGCCAGTAGTTCCCAGGGGACCAAAAACATTCAGTACTTC	CASSSQGTKNIQYF
TRBV7-3	TRBJ2-3	-	TRBD1	TGTGCCAGCAGCCCCTCGCTAGGGGGCGGCACAGATACGCAGTATTTT	CASSPSLGGGTDTQYF
TRBV7-2	TRBJ1-5	-	TRBD1	TGTGCCAGCAGCTTTTTCGGGACAGGTCAGCCCCAGCATTTT	CASSFFGTGQPQHF
TRBV6-5	TRBJ2-7	-	TRBD1	TGTGCCAGCAGTTCCGGGACAGCTACCTACGAGCAGTACTTC	CASSSGTATYEQYF
TRBV6-6	TRBJ2-5	-	TRBD1	TGTGCCAGCAGTCCGGGACAGGGACAAGAGACCCAGTACTTC	CASSPGQGQETQYF
TRBV7-9	TRBJ2-1	-	-	TGTGCCAGCAGCCCCGGGCAGGGGTCCTACAATGGGCAGTTCTTC	CASSPGQGSYNGQFF
TRBV5-1	TRBJ1-1	few	-	TGCGCCAGCCCCGGGGGGCAGGGAATGAACACTGAAGCTTTCTTT	CASPGGQGMNTEAFF
TRBV9	TRBJ2-5	-	-	TGTGCCAGCAGCGAAGGAGGACTGCAAGAGACCCAGTACTTC	CASSEGGLQETQYF
TRBV12-5	TRBJ1-1	-	TRBD1	TGTGCTAGTGGTTTACCCGGGACAGCTGCTTTCTTT	CASGLPGTAAFF
TRBV28	TRBJ2-7	few	-	TGTGCCAGCAGTTTACAGGACTACGAGCAGTACTTC	CASSLQDYEQYF
TRBV5-4	TRBJ2-3	-	TRBD2	TGTGCCAGCAGCTCACCTAGCGGCCCTAGCACAGATACGCAGTATTTT	CASSSPSGPSTDTQYF
TRBV28	TRBJ1-2	-	-	TGTGCCAGCAGTTCCCCAGGGGCCACCTTAGCTAACTATGGCTACACCTTC	CASSSPGATLANYGYTF
TRBV5-6	TRBJ1-5	-	TRBD1	TGTGCCAGCAGCAAACTTCAGGGGGTTAGAAATCAGCCCCAGCATTTT	CASSKLQGVRNQPQHF
TRBV7-2	TRBJ2-3	-	TRBD2	TGTGCCAGCAGCTCCTCTGGGACTAGCGGGAGGGCAGATACGCAGTATTTT	CASSSSGTSGRADTQYF
TRBV5-6	TRBJ1-5	few	-	TGTGCCAGCAGCTTGCGGGGTCGAGGGCAGCCCCAGCATTTT	CASSLRGRGQPQHF
TRBV10-3	TRBJ1-2	-	-	TGTGCCATCCTGGGAGAGGGAGTCTATGGCTACACCTTC	CAILGEGVYGYTF
TRBV5-1	TRBJ1-6	-	-	TGCGCCAGCAGCTTGACGACAGTGAGCTCCTATAATTCACCCCTCCACTTT	CASSLTTVSSYNSPLHF
TRBV6-1	TRBJ1-3	few	TRBD1	TGTGCCAGCAATGAGGGGACAGAACTGACTGGAAACACCATATATTTT	CASNEGTELTGNTIYF
TRBV2	TRBJ2-7	-	-	TGTGCCATCGGGTTCGATAAGGTGTGGGAGCAGTACTTC	CAIGFDKVWEQYF
TRBV9	TRBJ2-4	-	TRBD1	TGTGCCAGCAGCGCCACCCCGAGGACAGGGGGTCCAAACATTCAGTACTTC	CASSATPRTGGPNIQYF
TRBV27	TRBJ1-1	-	-	TGTGCCAGCAGTTTATTCACTCCTTGGAACACTGAAGCTTTCTTT	CASSLFTPWNTEAFF
TRBV7-9	TRBJ2-7	once	-	TGTGCCAGCAGCTTAGGCCTGTGGGAGGACATCCCCTACGAGCAGTACTTC	CASSLGLWEDIPYEQYF
TRBV19	TRBJ1-2	once	TRBD1	TGTGCCAGTAGTATGGAGACACAGGGGGCATATGGCTACACCTTC	CASSMETQGAYGYTF
TRBV28	TRBJ2-7	few	TRBD1	TGTGCCAGCAGTTTTGATGACAGGGTCCACGAGCAGTACTTC	CASSFDDRVHEQYF
TRBV28	TRBJ2-2	once	TRBD1	TGTGCCAGCAGTTTAGAAACAGGGGGCGGCACCGGGGAGCTGTTTTTT	CASSLETGGGTGELFF
TRBV19	TRBJ2-5	-	-	TGTGCCAGTAGTCGGCGGAACCAAGAGACCCAGTACTTC	CASSRRNQETQYF
TRBV14	TRBJ1-4	-	-	TGTGCCAGCAGCCAAGCCCACGGGGTTAATGAAAAACTGTTTTTT	CASSQAHGVNEKLFF
TRBV10-3	TRBJ1-2	-	TRBD1	TGTGCCAGCAGTGATGCCGGGACAGGGCCCTCGTATGGCTACACCTTC	CASSDAGTGPSYGYTF
TRBV4-2	TRBJ2-3	-	TRBD2	TGTGCCAGCAGCCAAGCGGGTAGCGGGAGCACAGATACGCAGTATTTT	CASSQAGSGSTDTQYF
TRBV4-1	TRBJ2-7	few	-	TGCGCCAGCAGCCAACCCCTGCGAGATTCCTACGAGCAGTACTTC	CASSQPLRDSYEQYF
TRBV5-8	TRBJ1-1	-	-	TGTGCCAGCAGCTCCCACAGCTTGAACACTGAAGCTTTCTTT	CASSSHSLNTEAFF
TRBV19	TRBJ2-1	few	TRBD2	TGTGCCAGTAGTACCACCAGGGGACTAGCGGGACTCAATGAGCAGTTCTTC	CASSTTRGLAGLNEQFF
TRBV27	TRBJ1-5	once	-	TGTGCCAGCAGTTTATCGGGGCGAAATAGCAATCAGCCCCAGCATTTT	CASSLSGRNSNQPQHF
TRBV28	TRBJ2-2	-	-	TGTGCCAGCTACCGGGACTTGAACACCGGGGAGCTGTTTTTT	CASYRDLNTGELFF
TRBV6-1	TRBJ2-7	-	-	TGTGCCAGCAGCCCGGACTTTTTAAGATCTTACGAGCAGTACTTC	CASSPDFLRSYEQYF
TRBV7-3	TRBJ1-1	-	-	TGTGCCAGCAGCGTCGACTGGAACACTGAAGCTTTCTTT	CASSVDWNTEAFF
TRBV14	TRBJ2-7	-	TRBD2	TGTGCCAGCAGCCTCGGCGGGAGTTACGAGCAGTACTTC	CASSLGGSYEQYF
TRBV4-1	TRBJ2-3	-	-	TGCGCCAGCAGCCAATTCCCAGGGAAAGATACGCAGTATTTT	CASSQFPGKDTQYF